What follows describes a single T cell receptor (beta chain). What it binds is unknown. Stated time point: peripheral blood 6 weeks after treatment start. Here immunoSEQ multiplex PCR was the method, and the copy in TCRdb shows in-frame clones only, minus some. This table holds some 40,000 clones, under 95% found once. The entry originates in a study of PD-L1 blockade in urothelial cancer. General study points: Below-median TCR clonality that was measured in pretreatment blood predicted better survival.

This CDR3 has 19 residues. The V and J ends lost 3 bases and 1 base, in that order; junction bases with no gene match: 14. The germline V gene encodes CDR1 SGHRS and CDR2 YFSETQ. This material consisted of PBMCs, taken around atezolizumab (anti-PD-L1) treatment. The TCR sequence derives from a man aged 65-85 years with urothelial cancer. The chain couples TRBV5-1 to TRBJ2-4; 9 bases match TRBD1. In DNA, the CDR3 is TGCGCCAGCAGCTGGGGACAGGGAAAATTGAGTACGGCCAAAAACATTCAGTACTTC. Translated, it gives CASSWGQGKLSTAKNIQYF.